Below, 29 T cell receptor beta chains from the same sample are listed, as sequenced in a study of beta chain features in type 1 diabetes. General observations from the study: TCRB CDR3s were moderately but significantly shorter in Type 1 diabetes patients in all four CD4+ subsets.

The authors reverse transcribed all of the isolated RNA, so sequencing captured expressed TCRB transcripts. Profiled with immunoSEQ multiplex PCR; TCRdb holds only in-frame clones, not every one. The repertoire holds under 850,000 clones, with 13% as singletons. Antigen specificity for these receptors is unknown. The specimen sequenced was naive CD4+ T cells from blood. The receptors here all came from a young man with type 1 diabetes.

Only a few counts were recorded for this clone. The CDR3 spells CASSFSNTQGKLFF. The CDR3, as DNA: TGTGCCAGCAGCTTCTCCAATACGCAAGGGAAACTGTTTTTT. V gene TRBV7-2 combines with J gene TRBJ1-4; D not certain. Trimming took off 3 bases at V and 11 bases at J, with 16 bases between the two ends. The CDR3 has 14 residues. The germline CDR1 and CDR2 sequences are SGHTA and FQGNSA.

The chain has TRBV2 and TRBJ2-3, with no clear D. V was clipped by 6 bases and J by 0 bases, with 7 bases between them. The CDR3 runs 13 residues. CDR1 and CDR2 (germline): SNHLY, FYNNEI. Here the CDR3 reads CASSPGSTDTQYF. CDR3 nucleotide sequence: TGTGCCAGCAGCCCAGGAAGCACAGATACGCAGTATTTT.

This clone was counted a few times. The chain carries TRBV4-2 and TRBJ1-2; weak D call: TRBD1 (6 bases). The V end was cut by 4 bases, the J end by 4 bases, with 19 bases between. Germline CDR1 LGHNA, CDR2 YNFKEQ. This CDR3 contains 16 residues. CDR3 region: CASSPLPPQGTYGYTF. CDR3 nucleotide sequence: TGTGCCAGCAGCCCCCTCCCCCCACAGGGTACCTATGGCTACACCTTC.

The chain has TRBV7-9 and TRBJ1-3, with 7 bases lining up with TRBD1. Looked up from germline, CDR1 is SEHNR and CDR2 is FQNEAQ (reference sequence). V trimming: 3 bases; J trimming: 0 bases; junction bases outside the gene matches: 2. The CDR3 is 15 amino acids. The CDR3 loop reads CASSFGTASGNTIYF. DNA for the CDR3: TGTGCCAGCAGCTTTGGGACAGCCTCTGGAAACACCATATATTTT.

The chain is built from TRBV7-9 and TRBJ2-7; D unresolved. The CDR3 has 16 residues. Deletions cut 6 bases from V and 0 bases from J, with 18 bases between. Germline assignment: CDR1 SEHNR and CDR2 FQNEAQ (reference sequence). The CDR3: CASRAAVGSSSYEQYF. The CDR3 bases are TGTGCCAGCAGAGCAGCCGTAGGCAGCAGCTCCTACGAGCAGTACTTC.

This clone came up a few times. The V call is TRBV5-1, the J call TRBJ2-1; no reliable D call. V lost 2 bases and J lost 5, with 5 bases in between. The CDR3 has 12 amino acids. Germline V gene data show CDR1 as SGHRS and CDR2 as YFSETQ. The CDR3 DNA reads as TGCGCCAGCAGCTTTAGTGACAATGAGCAGTTCTTC. This gives the protein CASSFSDNEQFF.

This clone was recorded a few times. The J gene is TRBJ1-1, the V gene TRBV9; 7 nucleotides line up with TRBD1. The CDR3 contains 13 residues. V was clipped by 5 bases and J by 5 bases; unmatched bases: 6. Germline V lookup: CDR1 SGDLS, CDR2 YYNGEE. CDR3 sequence: CASRGDRGTEAFF. Here the CDR3 DNA reads TGTGCCAGCAGGGGGGACAGAGGGACTGAAGCTTTCTTT.

This clone was observed a few times. The V gene is TRBV7-8, the J gene TRBJ2-4; no clear D. CDR3 length: 16 residues. Germline CDR1 reads SGHVS; CDR2 reads FQNEAQ. V was trimmed by 2 bases and J by 0 bases, leaving 11 bases between them. DNA of the CDR3: TGTGCCAGCAGCTTAACGGCAGACCTAGCCAAAAACATTCAGTACTTC. Translated, it gives CASSLTADLAKNIQYF.

As for this clone: The sample holds other DNA sequences that translate to the same CDR3. The chain links TRBV5-4 to TRBJ1-2, with D hard to call. The germline gives CDR1 SGHNT, CDR2 YYREEE (reference sequence). This CDR3 is 13 amino acids long. V dropped 0 bases and J dropped 2 bases, with 5 bases sitting between them. The CDR3 region has the DNA TGTGCCAGCAGCTTGGGGGGAAACTATGGCTACACCTTC. Protein: CASSLGGNYGYTF. Using reference TRBV5-4 and TRBJ1-2 for the parts outside the CDR3, the full variable domain is ETGVTQSPTHLIKTRGQQVTLRCSSQSGHNTVSWYQQALGQGPQFIFQYYREEENGRGNFPPRFSGLQFPNYSSELNVNALELDDSALYLCASSLGGNYGYTFGSGTRLTVV.

There are a few counts of this clone. The V call is TRBV5-4, the J call TRBJ2-1; 9 positions match TRBD2. The germline CDR1 and CDR2 sequences are SGHNT and YYREEE (reference sequence). The CDR3 extends over 15 amino acids. V shed 4 bases, J shed 8 bases, and the junction held 10 bases outside the gene matches. This CDR3 is CASSPRGGANDEQFF. CDR3 coding DNA: TGTGCCAGCAGCCCACGCGGGGGGGCTAATGATGAGCAGTTCTTC. Variable domain in full (rest from reference TRBV5-4 and TRBJ2-1): ETGVTQSPTHLIKTRGQQVTLRCSSQSGHNTVSWYQQALGQGPQFIFQYYREEENGRGNFPPRFSGLQFPNYSSELNVNALELDDSALYLCASSPRGGANDEQFFGPGTRLTVL.

There are a few counts of this clone. V is TRBV10-3 and J is TRBJ2-7; D is possibly TRBD1 (5 bases). The CDR3 runs to 13 residues. CDR1 is ENHRY, CDR2 SYGVKD, per germline. Trimming left V 2 bases short and J 4 bases short, with 9 bases between. The CDR3 coding sequence is TGTGCCATCAGTGAGGAGACAGAGTACGAGCAGTACTTC. It yields the protein CAISEETEYEQYF.

V gene TRBV2 combines with J gene TRBJ1-2; D is unclear. The CDR3 has 15 residues. Between the trimmed V and J ends, which lost 7 bases and 1 base, there was a span of 16 bases. The germline V gene encodes CDR1 SNHLY and CDR2 FYNNEI. The CDR3 sequence: CASKKDGNLNYGYTF. In DNA form, the CDR3 reads TGTGCCAGCAAGAAGGACGGGAACCTTAACTATGGCTACACCTTC.

This clone turned up a few times. V is TRBV30 and J is TRBJ2-7; D may be TRBD1 (6 bases). V dropped 0 bases and J dropped 6 bases, with 9 bases sitting between them. Per germline, CDR1 GTSNPN and CDR2 SVGIG (reference sequence). The CDR3 extends over 12 amino acids. CDR3 in DNA: TGTGCCTGGAGTGTTGGGGGCGCCGAGCAGTACTTC. Translated: CAWSVGGAEQYF.

This chain uses TRBV29-1 with TRBJ2-7; the match to TRBD2 covers 7 bases. Germline values: CDR1 SQVTM, CDR2 ANQGSEA. V was pared by 2 bases and J by 6 bases, with 22 bases of the junction left unmatched. This CDR3 is built from 18 residues. The CDR3 DNA follows: TGCAGCGTTGAAAGTAGGGCAGACAAGGGAGGGTCCGGCGCCGAGCAGTACTTC. Its translation is CSVESRADKGGSGAEQYF.

The genes are TRBV10-3 and TRBJ1-6; D may be TRBD1 (5 bases). The CDR3 is 14 amino acids. Germline V gene data show CDR1 as ENHRY and CDR2 as SYGVKD. V was pared by 1 base and J by 10 bases, with 11 bases between. In DNA, the CDR3 is TGTGCCATCAGTGAGTTGGGCAGGGAATCACCCCTCCACTTT. It codes for CAISELGRESPLHF.

The chain uses TRBV4-2 and TRBJ1-2; D unresolved. The CDR3 has 17 amino acids. Germline CDR1 and CDR2: LGHNA and YNFKEQ. V lost 1 base and J 2 bases, leaving 17 bases between the germline ends. The CDR3 loop reads CASSQVLQDWSNYGYTF. Here the CDR3 DNA reads TGTGCCAGCAGCCAAGTCTTGCAGGATTGGTCGAACTATGGCTACACCTTC.

In this sample, this clone turned up a few times. This rearrangement joins TRBV2 to TRBJ2-5; 10 bases fit TRBD1. There are 14 residues in the CDR3. Germline V gives CDR1 SNHLY, CDR2 FYNNEI. With 6 bases clipped from V and 5 bases from J, the junction kept 6 bases outside the gene matches. The CDR3 DNA reads TGTGCCAGCAGGCTGACAGGGGGCTTGGAGACCCAGTACTTC. Translating gives CASRLTGGLETQYF.

The chain is built from TRBV15 and TRBJ1-2; TRBD1 might be the D (5 bases). This CDR3 contains 14 residues. Germline values: CDR1 LNHNV, CDR2 YYDKDF (reference sequence). V lost 0 bases to trimming and J lost 5 bases, with 10 bases between them. This CDR3 is CATSRDRGGYGYTF. The CDR3 DNA follows: TGTGCCACCAGCAGAGATCGTGGGGGGTATGGCTACACCTTC.

This clone came up a few times. The chain employs TRBV2 and TRBJ2-7, with a tentative D call TRBD2 (5 bases). Looked up from germline, CDR1 is SNHLY and CDR2 is FYNNEI. The germline V and J ends were trimmed by 8 bases and 7 bases, with 12 bases remaining between them. The CDR3 extends over 11 amino acids. This CDR3 reads CASGLDMEQYF. The CDR3 DNA follows: TGTGCCAGCGGACTGGATATGGAGCAGTACTTC.

This clone was found a few times. J is TRBJ2-5 and V is TRBV14; TRBD2 is a possible D gene (5 bases). Germline CDR1 is SGHDN and CDR2 is FVKESK. CDR3 length equals 15 residues. V gave up 2 bases and J gave up 4 bases, with 14 bases separating them. The DNA of the CDR3 is TGTGCCAGCAGCCAAAGAGGACTCGGCTTAGAGACCCAGTACTTC. It translates to CASSQRGLGLETQYF. The variable domain in full, completed from reference TRBV14 and TRBJ2-5, reads EAGVTQFPSHSVIEKGQTVTLRCDPISGHDNLYWYRRVMGKEIKFLLHFVKESKQDESGMPNNRFLAERTGGTYSTLKVQPAELEDSGVYFCASSQRGLGLETQYFGPGTRLLVL.

This chain links TRBV6-1 with TRBJ1-5; D gene uncertain. The CDR3 extends over 15 amino acids. V was clipped by 6 bases and J by 4 bases, with 16 bases between them. CDR1 MNHNS and CDR2 SASEGT come from the germline V gene. Here the CDR3 reads CASRAVSPGNQPQHF. The CDR3 DNA sequence: TGTGCCAGCAGAGCGGTCTCGCCGGGGAATCAGCCCCAGCATTTT.

The gene calls are TRBV10-3 and TRBJ1-6; TRBD1 matches at 9 bases. The CDR3 contains 15 residues. Trimming removed 3 bases from V and 10 bases from J; junction bases left unmatched: 7. Germline CDR1 ENHRY, CDR2 SYGVKD. The CDR3 coding sequence is TGTGCCATCAGTGATAGGGGACAGGGCAAATCACCCCTCCACTTT. It is translated as CAISDRGQGKSPLHF.

This clone was picked up a small number of times. The gene calls are TRBV18 and TRBJ2-3; D assignment may be TRBD1 or TRBD2 (5 bases each). The germline CDR1 and CDR2 sequences are KGHSH and LQKENI. V lost 1 base to trimming and J lost 4 bases, with 15 bases between them. The CDR3 contains 16 residues. The CDR3 DNA reads as TGTGCCAGCTCACCACGGATGAGGGGCTCCGCAGATACGCAGTATTTT. Translating gives CASSPRMRGSADTQYF.

The genes are TRBV30 and TRBJ1-5; D possibly corresponds to TRBD1 (5 bases). CDR3 length equals 12 residues. The V and J ends lost 1 base and 7 bases respectively, with 8 bases between them. Germline V gives CDR1 GTSNPN, CDR2 SVGIG (reference sequence). CDR3 sequence: CAWSAGEQPQHF. DNA of the CDR3: TGTGCCTGGAGTGCGGGGGAACAGCCCCAGCATTTT.

V and J are TRBV5-1 and TRBJ2-5; perhaps TRBD2 as D (6 bases). Between the trimmed V and J ends, which lost 3 bases and 6 bases, there was a span of 12 bases. The CDR3 contains 13 residues. Germline V gene lookup returns CDR1 SGHRS and CDR2 YFSETQ. The CDR3 loop is CASSSGGEQTQYF. The CDR3 DNA reads TGCGCCAGCAGCTCCGGAGGGGAACAGACCCAGTACTTC.

The rearrangement links TRBV10-3 to TRBJ2-2; unclear D gene. The CDR3 runs 14 residues. Germline assignment: CDR1 ENHRY and CDR2 SYGVKD. Trimming stripped 6 bases from V and 0 bases from J, with 8 bases between. CDR3 sequence reads: CAISDRTNTGELFF. CDR3 nucleotides: TGTGCCATCAGCGATCGGACGAACACCGGGGAGCTGTTTTTT.

This clone was detected a few times. The sample contains more than one DNA sequence encoding this CDR3. This chain connects TRBV18 to TRBJ1-1; tentative D call: TRBD1 (6 bases). The CDR3 extends over 14 amino acids. Trimming took off 3 bases at V and 1 base at J, with 9 bases between the two ends. Germline V gene lookup returns CDR1 KGHSH and CDR2 LQKENI. Here the CDR3 DNA reads TGTGCCAGCTCACCTAGACAGGAGAACACTGAAGCTTTCTTT. Its translation: CASSPRQENTEAFF.

Only a few counts were recorded for this clone. This chain joins TRBV9 and TRBJ1-3; tentatively, D is TRBD1 (6 bases). Germline V gives CDR1 SGDLS, CDR2 YYNGEE. The CDR3 covers 17 residues. Trimming removed 3 bases at V and 3 bases at J, with 19 bases between. CDR3 loop: CASSAYVGAWVGNTIYF. The DNA for the CDR3 is TGTGCCAGCAGCGCCTACGTGGGGGCTTGGGTTGGAAACACCATATATTTT.

This clone was seen a few times. This chain joins TRBV18 and TRBJ1-1; D is possibly TRBD1 (5 bases). Germline V gene lookup returns CDR1 KGHSH and CDR2 LQKENI. V lost 6 bases and J lost 1, with 15 bases in between. The length of the CDR3 is 15 residues. CDR3 DNA sequence: TGTGCCAGCTCCCTCCCGGGACCTGGGAACACTGAAGCTTTCTTT. It encodes CASSLPGPGNTEAFF. Looking up the rest from reference TRBV18 and TRBJ1-1 gives the full variable domain: NAGVMQNPRHLVRRRGQEARLRCSPMKGHSHVYWYRQLPEEGLKFMVYLQKENIIDESGMPKERFSAEFPKEGPSILRIQQVVRGDSAAYFCASSLPGPGNTEAFFGQGTRLTVV.